The source of this TCR beta chain is a study of blood T cell repertoires in COVID-19. Study at large: T cells, B-cell-depleted T cells, or PBMCs provided the cDNA or gDNA that served as material.

In the source study's methods: Reference gene primer amplification gave estimated nucleated cell counts. TCRdb's table, derived via immunoSEQ multiplex PCR, lists solely in-frame clones and lacks some. That table furnishes V, J and clone size, whereas the DNA furnished D and trimming. This sample has under 200,000 clones, with around 80% found just once. The CDR3 contains 15 residues. CDR1 and CDR2 from the germline V gene are MNHEY and SVGAGI. V was clipped by 2 bases and J by 3 bases; unmatched bases: 0. The clonotype was recovered from a man in his sixties with acute or convalescent COVID-19. Sequencing input: peripheral blood. The chain carries TRBV6-5 and TRBJ2-3; 12 bases are shared with TRBD2. The CDR3 is CASSYGLAGTDTQYF. DNA of the CDR3: TGTGCCAGCAGTTACGGACTAGCGGGGACAGATACGCAGTATTTT.